Sequencing of this T cell receptor (beta chain) was carried out in a study of a mutant IDH1 vaccine in newly diagnosed glioma. Points on this clone: Its antigen is not identified.

Documented time point: week 35, safety follow-up. The content of each vaccine dose was 300 ug of mutant IDH1 20-mer peptide, and topical imiquimod accompanied it. Germline V lookup: CDR1 SEHNR, CDR2 FQNEAQ (reference sequence). This CDR3 contains 14 residues. V was shortened by 5 bases and J by 14 bases, with 22 bases between the two germline ends. TCRdb's copy holds only in-frame clones and misses some; the assay was immunoSEQ multiplex PCR. This sample has 44,000 or so clones, with 81% found just once. The sample consisted of PBMCs, taken from a glioma patient whose treatment included an IDH1 peptide vaccine. The receptor comes from a woman between 40 and 55 years old with glioma. Some clones in this sample may be carry-over from other donors' samples. This rearrangement joins TRBV7-9 to TRBJ2-1, with D perhaps matching TRBD2 (5 bases). The CDR3 sequence is CASSLSVGGFVEFF. DNA for the CDR3: TGTGCCAGCAGCCTTAGCGTGGGTGGATTTGTCGAGTTCTTC.